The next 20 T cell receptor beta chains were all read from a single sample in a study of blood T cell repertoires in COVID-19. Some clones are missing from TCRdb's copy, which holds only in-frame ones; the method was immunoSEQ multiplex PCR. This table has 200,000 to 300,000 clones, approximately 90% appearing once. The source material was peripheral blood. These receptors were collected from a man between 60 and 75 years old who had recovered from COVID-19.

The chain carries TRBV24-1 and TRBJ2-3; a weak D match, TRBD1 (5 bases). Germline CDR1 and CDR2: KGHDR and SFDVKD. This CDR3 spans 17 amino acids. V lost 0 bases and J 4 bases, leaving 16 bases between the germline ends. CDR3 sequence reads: CATSDLQFGAGPDTQYF. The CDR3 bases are TGTGCCACCAGTGATTTGCAATTTGGGGCAGGGCCAGATACGCAGTATTTT.

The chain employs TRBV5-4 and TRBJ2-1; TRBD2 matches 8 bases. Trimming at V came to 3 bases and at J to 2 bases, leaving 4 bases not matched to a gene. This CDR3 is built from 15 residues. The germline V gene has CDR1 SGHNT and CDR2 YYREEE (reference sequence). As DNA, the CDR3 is TGTGCCAGCAGCTCTGCAGCGGGGGCCTACAATGAGCAGTTCTTC. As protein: CASSSAAGAYNEQFF.

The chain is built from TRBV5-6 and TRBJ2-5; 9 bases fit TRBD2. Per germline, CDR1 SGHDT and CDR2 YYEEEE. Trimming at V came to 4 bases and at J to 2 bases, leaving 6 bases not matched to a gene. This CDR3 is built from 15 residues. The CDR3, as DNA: TGTGCCAGCAGCGCTCTGAGCGGGGGGCAAGAGACCCAGTACTTC. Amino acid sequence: CASSALSGGQETQYF.

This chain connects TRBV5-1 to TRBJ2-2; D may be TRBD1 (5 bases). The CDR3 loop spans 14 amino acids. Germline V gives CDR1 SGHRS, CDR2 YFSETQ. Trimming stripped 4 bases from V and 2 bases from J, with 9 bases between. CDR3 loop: CASSIDSNTGELFF. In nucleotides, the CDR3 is TGCGCCAGCAGCATCGACAGCAACACCGGGGAGCTGTTTTTT.

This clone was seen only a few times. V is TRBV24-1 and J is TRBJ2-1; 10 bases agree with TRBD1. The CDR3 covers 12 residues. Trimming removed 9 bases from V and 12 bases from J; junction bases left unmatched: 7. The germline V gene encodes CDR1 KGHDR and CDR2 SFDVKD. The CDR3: CATGDRGLRQFF. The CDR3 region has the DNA TGTGCCACCGGGGACAGGGGTTTGAGGCAGTTCTTC.

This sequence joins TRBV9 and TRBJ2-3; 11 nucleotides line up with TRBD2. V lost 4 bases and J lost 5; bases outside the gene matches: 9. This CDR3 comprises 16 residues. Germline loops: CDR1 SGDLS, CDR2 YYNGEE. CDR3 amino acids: CASSFSGGAFVDTQYF. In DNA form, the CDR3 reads TGTGCCAGCAGCTTTAGCGGGGGGGCGTTTGTAGATACGCAGTATTTT.

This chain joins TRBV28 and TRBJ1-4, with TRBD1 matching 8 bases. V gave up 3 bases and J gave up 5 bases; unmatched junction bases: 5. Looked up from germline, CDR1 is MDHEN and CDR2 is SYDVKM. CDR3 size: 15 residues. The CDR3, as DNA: TGTGCCAGCAGTTTCCAACAGGGGGGAAATGAAAAACTGTTTTTT. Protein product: CASSFQQGGNEKLFF.

This CDR3 is CASSSHRDRDGYTF. Here the CDR3 DNA reads TGTGCCAGCAGTAGTCACAGGGATCGGGATGGCTACACCTTC. The genes are TRBV6-5 and TRBJ1-2; a possible D gene is TRBD1 (6 bases). Germline V gene data show CDR1 as MNHEY and CDR2 as SVGAGI. The V and J ends lost 5 bases and 6 bases respectively, with 16 bases between them. This CDR3 region has 14 residues.

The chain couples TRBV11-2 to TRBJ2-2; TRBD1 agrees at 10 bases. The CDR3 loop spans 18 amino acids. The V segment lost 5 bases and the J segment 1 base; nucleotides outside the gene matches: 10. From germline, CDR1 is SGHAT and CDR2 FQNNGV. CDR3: CASSPYGTGVENTGELFF. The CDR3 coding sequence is TGTGCCAGCAGCCCGTATGGGACAGGGGTGGAGAACACCGGGGAGCTGTTTTTT.

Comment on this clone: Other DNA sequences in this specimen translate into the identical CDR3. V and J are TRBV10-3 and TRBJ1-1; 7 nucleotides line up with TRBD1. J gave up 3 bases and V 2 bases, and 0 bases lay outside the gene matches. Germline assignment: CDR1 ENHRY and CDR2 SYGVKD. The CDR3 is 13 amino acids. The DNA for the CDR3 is TGTGCCATCAGTGAGCAGGGGGACACTGAAGCTTTCTTT. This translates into CAISEQGDTEAFF.

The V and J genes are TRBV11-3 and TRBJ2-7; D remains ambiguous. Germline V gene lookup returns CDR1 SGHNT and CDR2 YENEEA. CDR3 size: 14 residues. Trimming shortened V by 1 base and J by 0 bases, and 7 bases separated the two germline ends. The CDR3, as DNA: TGTGCCAGCAGCTTAGCCCCCCTCTCCTACGAGCAGTACTTC. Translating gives CASSLAPLSYEQYF.

The CDR3 loop is CASSLSGALQGYTF. CDR3 bases: TGTGCCAGCAGCTTATCAGGGGCGCTTCAAGGCTACACCTTC. The chain employs TRBV7-9 and TRBJ1-2, with a weak D call TRBD1 (6 bases). V was shortened by 2 bases and J by 8 bases, with 15 bases between the two germline ends. The CDR3 totals 14 residues. Germline V gene lookup returns CDR1 SEHNR and CDR2 FQNEAQ (reference sequence).

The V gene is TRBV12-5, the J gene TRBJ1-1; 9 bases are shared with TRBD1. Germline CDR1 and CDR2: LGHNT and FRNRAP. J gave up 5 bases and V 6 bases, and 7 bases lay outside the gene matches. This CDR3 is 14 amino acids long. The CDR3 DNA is TGTGCTAGTGGGGGGACAGGGTGGAGAACTGAAGCTTTCTTT. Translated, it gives CASGGTGWRTEAFF.

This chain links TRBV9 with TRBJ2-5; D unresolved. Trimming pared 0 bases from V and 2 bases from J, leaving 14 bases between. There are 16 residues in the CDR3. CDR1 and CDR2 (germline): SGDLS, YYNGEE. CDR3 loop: CASSVAADELQETQYF. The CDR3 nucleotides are TGTGCCAGCAGCGTAGCGGCAGACGAACTACAAGAGACCCAGTACTTC.

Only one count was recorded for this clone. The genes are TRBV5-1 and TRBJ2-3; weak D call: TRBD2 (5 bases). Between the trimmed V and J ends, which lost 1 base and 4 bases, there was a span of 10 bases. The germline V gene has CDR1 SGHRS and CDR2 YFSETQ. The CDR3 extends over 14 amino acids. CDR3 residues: CASSLSSWADTQYF. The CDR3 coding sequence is TGCGCCAGCAGCTTGTCTAGCTGGGCAGATACGCAGTATTTT.

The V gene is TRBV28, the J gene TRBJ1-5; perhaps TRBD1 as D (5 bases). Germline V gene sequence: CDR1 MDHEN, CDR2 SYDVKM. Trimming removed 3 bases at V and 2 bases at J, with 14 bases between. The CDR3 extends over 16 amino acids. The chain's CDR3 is CASSFRRGFGNQPQHF. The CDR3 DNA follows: TGTGCCAGCAGTTTCCGTCGGGGGTTCGGCAATCAGCCCCAGCATTTT.

CDR3 sequence: CATSEDRTNYGYTF. CDR3 in DNA: TGTGCCACCAGTGAGGACAGGACTAACTATGGCTACACCTTC. The chain combines TRBV24-1 with TRBJ1-2, with 7 bases lining up with TRBD1. This CDR3 region has 14 residues. The germline gives CDR1 KGHDR, CDR2 SFDVKD. The junction had 1 base not matched to a gene; V was cut back by 4 bases and J by 0 bases.

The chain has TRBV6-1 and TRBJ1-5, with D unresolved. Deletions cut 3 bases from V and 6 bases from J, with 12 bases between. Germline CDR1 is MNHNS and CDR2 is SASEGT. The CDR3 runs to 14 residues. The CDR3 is CASSDFRVGQPQHF. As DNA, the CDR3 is TGTGCCAGCAGTGATTTCCGGGTCGGTCAGCCCCAGCATTTT.

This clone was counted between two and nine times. CDR3 region: CATELGTNYEQYV. DNA for the CDR3: TGCGCCACTGAGCTTGGGACAAATTACGAGCAGTACGTC. J is TRBJ2-7 and V is TRBV4-1; maybe TRBD1 (6 bases). The V end was cut by 10 bases, the J end by 4 bases, with 17 bases between. Germline V gene sequence: CDR1 MGHRA, CDR2 YSYEKL. This CDR3 is built from 13 residues.

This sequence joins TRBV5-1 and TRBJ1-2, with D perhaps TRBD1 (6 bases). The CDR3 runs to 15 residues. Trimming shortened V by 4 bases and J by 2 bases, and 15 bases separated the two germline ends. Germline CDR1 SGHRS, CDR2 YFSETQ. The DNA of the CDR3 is TGCGCCAGCAGCGGCCCGACAGGAGTAAACTATGGCTACACCTTC. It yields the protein CASSGPTGVNYGYTF.